Listed below are T cell receptor beta chains from one sample, sequenced in a study of OX40 agonist ivuxolimab in advanced cancers. TCRdb keeps only in-frame clones here, not all; method: immunoSEQ multiplex PCR. The table lists 9,500 to 13,000 clones, around 80% of them singletons, with 22% in the top ten. This material consisted of CD4+ or CD8+ T cells sorted from blood, taken in a trial of the OX40 agonist ivuxolimab. The receptor set was obtained from an adult with an advanced solid tumor such as melanoma, head and neck, liver or kidney cancer. Each CDR3 is given without its conserved first and last residue.

>TRBV4-1|TRBJ1-3
ASSQPSSDRSLGNTIY
>TRBV19|TRBJ2-1
ASSISGGRNEQF
>TRBV19|TRBJ1-5
ASSPLVFGNQPQH
>TRBV10-3|TRBJ2-3
AIKTSGGGQDTQY
>TRBV6-6|TRBJ2-2
ASSYSTGKNTGELF
>TRBV11-3|TRBJ1-6
ASSSPTGLGNSPLH
>TRBV6-4|TRBJ2-3
ASSDSGDSSTDTQY
>TRBV7-9|TRBJ2-7
ASSGGGEQY
>TRBV5-6|TRBJ1-2
ASSLIYSYGYT
>TRBV27|TRBJ1-6
ASSEGTGNSPLH
>TRBV7-9|TRBJ1-2
ASSLARGRGDGYT
>TRBV7-8|TRBJ1-6
ASSRDGNSPLH
>TRBV7-9|TRBJ2-3
ASSSILGGGRTDTQY
>TRBV5-8|TRBJ2-5
ASSLAAARETQY
>TRBV5-1|TRBJ2-3
ASRSGTGLDTDTQY
>TRBV7-2|TRBJ1-2
ASSPWGGTNYGYT
>TRBV27|TRBJ1-2
ASSFRGPNYGYT
>TRBV27|TRBJ1-2
ASSPTTGDLYGYT
>TRBV7-9|TRBJ2-3
ASSLGSGGINTQY
>TRBV7-9|TRBJ2-7
ASSEDRTHSYEQY
>TRBV6-5|TRBJ2-1
ASSLAGGPYNEQF
>TRBV7-7|TRBJ2-5
ASSDPGQGEETQY
>TRBV19|TRBJ2-5
ASSRTSGVQETQY
>TRBV7-3|TRBJ2-1
ASSLNSGRYNEQF
>TRBV10-3|.
AISDAGETYEQY
>TRBV11-2|TRBJ2-5
ASSLGDFQETQY
>TRBV9|TRBJ1-5
ASSVGQGQKQPQH
>TRBV27|TRBJ2-6
ASMVSGANVLT
>TRBV9|TRBJ2-7
ASSPEGLAGGHYEQY
>TRBV4-3|TRBJ2-2
ASSQAEGWGTGELF
>TRBV11-2|TRBJ2-3
ASSLEAGGPALQY
>TRBV5-1|TRBJ2-7
ASSLRQQIEAYEQY
>TRBV6-1|TRBJ1-1
ASSEISLTEAF
>TRBV7-6|TRBJ2-2
ASSTQGANTGELF